This entry lists 32 T cell receptor beta chains sequenced from one sample in a study of glioma-infiltrating T cells. TCR alpha and beta CDR3 regions were amplified from RNA using iRepertoire nested multiplex PCR. TCRdb redid the calling of the multiplex PCR reads with MiXCR, one entry per CDR3 protein. Altogether roughly 120,000 distinct CDR3 sequences are present, approximately 25% being singletons, with the ten largest covering roughly 15%. Sequences were obtained from glioma tissue, nonneoplastic brain tissue, or PBMCs (not recorded which). The receptors stem from a human donor with low-grade glioma or glioblastoma, undergoing nonglioma brain surgery, or in good health (not recorded which).

This clonotype was counted ten times or more. CDR3 in amino acids: CASSPPSWETQYF. The CDR3 DNA sequence: TGTGCCAGCAGTCCACCGAGTTGGGAGACCCAGTACTTC. The chain couples TRBV6-1 to TRBJ2-5; the D is unclear. Germline CDR1 and CDR2: MNHNS and SASEGT. The V and J ends lost 5 bases and 5 bases respectively, with 12 bases between them. The CDR3 covers 13 residues.

As regards this clonotype: A read error may explain this, as a much larger clone is one base away. This chain links TRBV29-1 with TRBJ2-7, with D maybe TRBD1 (6 bases). The CDR3 is 13 residues long. Germline V CDR1 and CDR2: SQVTM, ANQGSEA. The CDR3 loop reads CSVEDSVTYEQCF. The CDR3 DNA follows: TGCAGCGTTGAGGACAGCGTAACCTACGAGCAGTGCTTC.

This clonotype was counted many times. The chain recombines TRBV4-3 with TRBJ2-3, with a possible D match to TRBD2 (5 bases). V lost 0 bases and J 0 bases, leaving 7 bases between the germline ends. CDR3 length equals 15 residues. Germline V lookup: CDR1 LGHNA, CDR2 YSLEER. The CDR3, as DNA: TGCGCCAGCAGCCAAGATTCGGGAAGCACAGATACGCAGTATTTT. Translating it yields CASSQDSGSTDTQYF.

This clonotype has only a few counts. CDR3 residues: CASSLLRGNEQYF. The CDR3 nucleotides are TGTGCCAGCAGCCTATTGAGGGGAAACGAGCAGTACTTC. V and J are TRBV7-2 and TRBJ2-7; the D call may be TRBD1 or TRBD2 (5 bases each). Germline CDR1 is SGHTA and CDR2 is FQGNSA. This CDR3 has 13 residues. V lost 5 bases and J 5 bases, leaving 13 bases between the germline ends.

This clonotype appeared many times. V gene TRBV6-1 combines with J gene TRBJ2-1; 9 nucleotides line up with TRBD1. The trim removed 2 bases at V and 9 bases at J, leaving 5 bases unmatched. Germline CDR1 is MNHNS and CDR2 is SASEGT. This CDR3 is built from 14 residues. The CDR3: CASSEQGTGLEQFF. DNA of the CDR3: TGTGCCAGCAGTGAACAGGGGACAGGGCTTGAGCAGTTCTTC.

This clonotype was counted between two and nine times. Just one base apart from a much larger clone, this may be a read error. In DNA form, the CDR3 reads TGTGCCAGCAGCCTATCCCCCCCTGAGCAGTACTTC. It encodes CASSLSPPEQYF. The chain links TRBV7-2 to TRBJ2-7; D gene uncertain. Germline V gene lookup returns CDR1 SGHTA and CDR2 FQGNSA. Trimming pared 5 bases from V and 7 bases from J, leaving 12 bases between. The CDR3 totals 12 residues.

J is TRBJ2-5 and V is TRBV5-1; TRBD2 is a possible D gene (6 bases). The CDR3 is made up of 14 amino acids. Trimming took off 0 bases at V and 7 bases at J, with 13 bases between the two ends. CDR1 SGHRS and CDR2 YFSETQ come from the germline V gene. For the CDR3, the DNA is TGCGCCAGCAGCTTGGCGGGAGTCGACGGGACCCAGTACTTC. This translates into CASSLAGVDGTQYF.

On this clonotype itself: The germline gene is not matched at one end of the junction; a read error may be the cause. The rearrangement joins TRBV4-1 to TRBJ2-1, with 7 bases that match TRBD2. Germline lookup yields CDR1 MGHRA and CDR2 YSYEKL. The CDR3 consists of 15 residues. CDR3 in amino acids: CASGQEGRGYSEQFF. The CDR3 bases are TGCGCCAGCGGCCAAGAGGGGAGGGGATACAGTGAGCAGTTCTTC.

Concerning this clonotype itself: Being one base from a much bigger clone, this may be a read error. The conserved final phenylalanine or tryptophan is absent from the CDR3, which likely points to a read error. The J gene is TRBJ2-5, the V gene TRBV29-1, with D possibly being TRBD1 (5 bases). V was cut by 5 bases and J by 5 bases, with 21 bases left in between. The CDR3 has 15 residues. CDR1 SQVTM and CDR2 ANQGSEA come from the germline V gene. The CDR3 coding sequence is TGCAGCGTTACTTTTCGACAGATGGCGCAGGAGACCCAGTACCTC. This sequence encodes CSVTFRQMAQETQYL.

This clonotype was seen a few times. The chain carries TRBV29-1 and TRBJ1-2, with D maybe TRBD1 (6 bases). CDR3 length equals 11 residues. In germline, CDR1 is SQVTM, CDR2 ANQGSEA. V was cut by 7 bases and J by 8 bases, with 14 bases left in between. CDR3 in amino acids: CSALQTGGYTF. The CDR3 nucleotides read TGCAGCGCCCTACAGACAGGAGGCTACACCTTC.

This clonotype has ten or more counts. This rearrangement joins TRBV6-6 to TRBJ2-3; the match to TRBD2 covers 9 bases. CDR3 length equals 16 residues. Germline trimming cut 2 bases from V and 0 bases from J; bases unmatched to any gene: 3. Germline-derived CDR1 and CDR2 are MNHNY and SVGAGI (reference sequence). CDR3 amino acids: CASSYVSGRSTDTQYF. CDR3 DNA: TGTGCCAGCAGTTACGTTAGCGGGAGAAGCACAGATACGCAGTATTTT.

The rearrangement uses TRBV19 and TRBJ2-1; D ambiguous. The CDR3 extends over 13 amino acids. The germline V and J ends were trimmed by 4 bases and 8 bases, with 12 bases remaining between them. Germline lookup yields CDR1 LNHDA and CDR2 SQIVND (reference sequence). CDR3 amino acids: CASSNRAGDEQFF. CDR3 DNA sequence: TGTGCCAGTAGTAATCGAGCTGGGGATGAGCAGTTCTTC.

This clonotype was counted at least ten times. The chain has TRBV28 and TRBJ1-2; TRBD1 is a possible D gene (6 bases). The V and J ends lost 4 bases and 6 bases respectively, with 12 bases between them. Germline V lookup: CDR1 MDHEN, CDR2 SYDVKM. This CDR3 contains 13 residues. CDR3 coding DNA: TGTGCCAGCAGTTGGCAGGGGAGAGATGGCTACACCTTC. Encoded protein: CASSWQGRDGYTF.

The table lists this clonotype with many counts. This chain links TRBV20-1 with TRBJ1-1; possible D gene TRBD1, 5 bases. Germline CDR1 and CDR2: DFQATT and SNEGSKA (reference sequence). Deletions cut 3 bases from V and 0 bases from J, with 11 bases between. This CDR3 contains 14 residues. CDR3 region: CSARRGSLNTEAFF. The CDR3 nucleotides are TGCAGTGCTAGGCGGGGGTCCCTGAACACTGAAGCTTTCTTT.

This chain uses TRBV12-3 or TRBV12-4 with TRBJ1-1, with TRBD1 as a possible D gene (5 bases). This CDR3 is built from 14 residues. V was pared by 7 bases and J by 1 base, with 13 bases between. CDR3 bases: TGTGCCAGCACCCCACAGGATTCGAACACTGAAGCTTTCTTT. Protein sequence: CASTPQDSNTEAFF.

In this sample, this clonotype turned up many times. The chain uses TRBV7-2 and TRBJ2-3, with TRBD2 matching over 14 bases. V lost 4 bases, J lost 4 bases, and 13 bases stayed unmatched. From germline, CDR1 is SGHTA and CDR2 FQGNSA. This CDR3 is 19 amino acids long. The CDR3 DNA reads as TGTGCCAGCAGCTCCACAGGGACTAGCGGGAGTCGAGAGGCAGATACGCAGTATTTT. As protein: CASSSTGTSGSREADTQYF.

This clonotype was counted many times. The chain carries TRBV7-2 and TRBJ2-3, with a possible D match to TRBD2 (6 bases). This CDR3 region has 16 residues. Trimming took 1 base from V and 3 from J, leaving 14 bases between them. CDR1 is SGHTA and CDR2 is FQGNSA in the germline V gene. The CDR3 nucleotides read TGTGCCAGCAGCTTAGAAGGGTATCTAGCGACAGATACGCAGTATTTT. Its translation is CASSLEGYLATDTQYF.

This clonotype has only a few counts. This chain connects TRBV12-5 to TRBJ2-5; 9 bases map to TRBD1. Germline-derived CDR1 and CDR2 are LGHNT and FRNRAP. CDR3 length: 13 residues. V was pared by 6 bases and J by 3 bases, with 2 bases of the junction left unmatched. The CDR3 here is CASGRDREETQYF. The CDR3 DNA reads TGTGCTAGTGGCCGGGACAGGGAAGAGACCCAGTACTTC.

To note about this clonotype: An end of the junction differs from the germline gene, which may be a read error. The rearrangement joins TRBV12-3 or TRBV12-4 to TRBJ1-2; 9 bases map to TRBD1. There are 13 residues in the CDR3. The CDR3 DNA follows: TGTGCCAGCAGCCCCGGGACAGGGTATGAAATGGACTTC. This encodes CASSPGTGYEMDF.

This clonotype occurred many times. This chain links TRBV6-2 or TRBV6-3 with TRBJ2-7; D unclear. The germline V gene has CDR1 MNHEY and CDR2 SVGEGT. The CDR3 totals 11 residues. V was pared by 0 bases and J by 7 bases, with 4 bases between. CDR3 in amino acids: CASSYSGEQYF. CDR3 coding DNA: TGTGCCAGCAGTTACTCTGGGGAGCAGTACTTC.

The table lists this clonotype with a few counts. CDR3 amino acids: CSATLGDYEQYF. Written as DNA, the CDR3 is TGCAGCGCCACGCTGGGTGACTACGAGCAGTACTTC. The V and J genes are TRBV29-1 and TRBJ2-7; no firm D call. From germline, CDR1 is SQVTM and CDR2 ANQGSEA. V shed 7 bases and J shed 3 bases, with 13 bases lying between them. CDR3 length: 12 residues.

Comment on this clonotype: Being one base from a much bigger clone, this may be a read error. The chain has TRBV10-3 and TRBJ2-1, with D perhaps matching TRBD2 (7 bases). The CDR3 has 15 amino acids. Germline values: CDR1 ENHRY, CDR2 SYGVKD. V lost 6 bases, J lost 9 bases, and 21 bases lay in between. The CDR3 reads CAIRGLEDGGGEQFF. The CDR3 nucleotides read TGTGCCATCAGAGGACTAGAGGACGGGGGCGGTGAGCAGTTCTTC.

With respect to this clonotype: With a much larger clone just one base away, this may be a read error. J is TRBJ2-3 and V is TRBV7-6, with D uncertain. The CDR3 runs 13 residues. Deletions cut 8 bases from V and 4 bases from J, with 13 bases between. CDR1 and CDR2 (germline): SGHVS, FNYEAQ. CDR3: CASRPDGADTQYF. As DNA, the CDR3 is TGTGCCAGCCGCCCTGATGGGGCAGATACGCAGTATTTT.

The genes are TRBV29-1 and TRBJ1-2; the match to TRBD1 covers 8 bases. This CDR3 region has 11 residues. The ends lost 7 bases at V and 4 bases at J; junction bases unmatched: 2. Germline assignment: CDR1 SQVTM and CDR2 ANQGSEA. CDR3 region: CSATGGYGYTF. DNA for the CDR3: TGCAGCGCTACAGGGGGCTATGGCTACACCTTC.

This clonotype was observed many times. V and J are TRBV20-1 and TRBJ2-7; 9 nucleotides line up with TRBD2. CDR1 and CDR2 (germline): DFQATT, SNEGSKA (reference sequence). The length of the CDR3 is 11 residues. The V segment lost 5 bases and the J segment 5 bases; nucleotides outside the gene matches: 1. CDR3 nucleotide sequence: TGCAGTGCTGGACTAGCGAACGAGCAGTACTTC. Its translation: CSAGLANEQYF.

This clonotype has at least ten counts. J is TRBJ2-1 and V is TRBV7-2, with unresolved D. Trimming stripped 0 bases from V and 6 bases from J, with 3 bases between. The germline CDR1 and CDR2 sequences are SGHTA and FQGNSA. This CDR3 region has 12 residues. CDR3 bases: TGTGCCAGCAGCTTAGCCCTCAATGAGCAGTTCTTC. This sequence encodes CASSLALNEQFF.

In its sample, this clonotype was seen many times. This chain connects TRBV5-6 to TRBJ2-1; 7 bases fit TRBD2. V shed 4 bases and J 2 bases; nucleotides not matched to a gene: 6. The CDR3 consists of 15 residues. Germline assignment: CDR1 SGHDT and CDR2 YYEEEE. The CDR3 DNA reads TGTGCCAGCAGCCGGAGGCTAGCGGCCTACAATGAGCAGTTCTTC. This codes for CASSRRLAAYNEQFF.

The chain recombines TRBV7-9 with TRBJ2-1; perhaps TRBD2 as D (5 bases). The germline V gene encodes CDR1 SEHNR and CDR2 FQNEAQ (reference sequence). The V and J ends lost 3 bases and 10 bases respectively, with 7 bases between them. The CDR3 runs 11 residues. The CDR3 coding sequence is TGTGCCAGCAGCTTTGGCGGGGAGCAGTTCTTC. This sequence encodes CASSFGGEQFF.

This clonotype was detected ten times or more. V is TRBV29-1 and J is TRBJ2-5; TRBD2 might be the D (5 bases). The CDR3 runs 12 residues. From germline, CDR1 is SQVTM and CDR2 ANQGSEA. Between the trimmed V and J ends, which lost 5 bases and 0 bases, there was a span of 7 bases. Here the CDR3 DNA reads TGCAGCGTTCGGGGAGACCAAGAGACCCAGTACTTC. Its translation is CSVRGDQETQYF.

The genes are TRBV29-1 and TRBJ2-1; D ambiguous. The CDR3 runs 11 residues. Looked up from germline, CDR1 is SQVTM and CDR2 is ANQGSEA. Trimming removed 4 bases from V and 9 bases from J, with 10 bases in between. The CDR3 bases are TGCAGCGTTGTTCTGCGTGGTGAGCAGTTCTTC. It yields the protein CSVVLRGEQFF.

This clonotype was counted only a few times. The chain combines TRBV10-2 with TRBJ2-5, with TRBD1 as a possible D gene (8 bases). The V end was cut by 8 bases, the J end by 2 bases, with 15 bases between. This CDR3 spans 14 amino acids. In germline, CDR1 is WSHSY, CDR2 SAAADI. The CDR3 region has the DNA TGCGCCAGCCATGACAGGGGACTACAAGAGACCCAGTACTTC. Protein: CASHDRGLQETQYF.

This clonotype was seen more than once but under ten times. V usage is TRBV4-3 and J usage is TRBJ2-7; tentatively, D is TRBD1 (6 bases). This CDR3 comprises 16 residues. V was trimmed by 0 bases and J by 2 bases, leaving 14 bases between them. Germline lookup yields CDR1 LGHNA and CDR2 YSLEER. CDR3 residues: CASSQEPGQMTYEQYF. The CDR3 DNA is TGCGCCAGCAGCCAAGAACCGGGACAAATGACCTACGAGCAGTACTTC.